The 8 T cell receptor beta chains below all came from one sample that was sequenced in a study of response to subunit inactivated influenza vaccine. TCRdb reprocessed the RT-PCR reads with MiXCR, giving one entry per CDR3 protein. The table shows some 150,000 distinct CDR3 sequences, with approximately 12% occurring only once. The sample also formed part of further work on T cells expressing NK-cell markers. As reported in that work: UMI-tagged 5'RACE template switching yielded the TCR beta cDNA.

Sample: CD8+ T cells sorted from PBMCs, taken roughly 13 days after vaccination. Receptor source: a man between 50 and 59 years old who received an inactivated influenza vaccine.

This clonotype was counted at least ten times. The chain uses TRBV4-3 and TRBJ2-3; 7 positions agree with TRBD2. There are 17 residues in the CDR3. Losses at the gene ends were 1 base for V and 0 bases for J; bases not matched to a gene: 7. Germline V gives CDR1 LGHNA, CDR2 YSLEER. The CDR3 region has the DNA TGCGCCAGCAGCCAAGGGGCTAGCGGTTTTAGCACAGATACGCAGTATTTT. It is translated as CASSQGASGFSTDTQYF.

This clonotype has ten or more counts. The chain employs TRBV10-3 and TRBJ2-7; TRBD2 agrees at 7 bases. The CDR3 is 12 amino acids. J gave up 6 bases and V 6 bases, and 5 bases lay outside the gene matches. Germline values: CDR1 ENHRY, CDR2 SYGVKD. CDR3 DNA: TGTGCCATCAGCGGCGGGAGCAGCGAGCAGTACTTC. Translation: CAISGGSSEQYF.

This clonotype came up a few times. The gene calls are TRBV13 and TRBJ2-7, with 9 bases that match TRBD1. The J segment lost 4 bases and the V segment lost 2 bases, leaving 3 bases of the junction unmatched. CDR1 is PRHDT and CDR2 is FYEKMQ in the germline V gene (reference sequence). The CDR3 sequence is 14 residues long. CDR3 nucleotides: TGTGCCAGCAGCTTAAGTGGGACAGGGTACGAGCAGTACTTC. Amino acid sequence: CASSLSGTGYEQYF. The variable domain in full, with the rest retrieved from reference TRBV13 and TRBJ2-7, is AAGVIQSPRHLIKEKRETATLKCYPIPRHDTVYWYQQGPGQDPQFLISFYEKMQSDKGSIPDRFSAQQFSDYHSELNMSSLELGDSALYFCASSLSGTGYEQYFGPGTRLTVT.

This clonotype was detected once. This could be a read error, since a much larger clone is one nucleotide away. CDR3 loop: CASKESTGVSSEAFF. The CDR3 coding sequence is TGTGCCAGCAAAGAAAGCACAGGGGTTAGTTCTGAAGCTTTCTTT. The chain carries TRBV2 and TRBJ1-1; the match to TRBD1 covers 7 bases. Germline CDR1 SNHLY, CDR2 FYNNEI. The CDR3 consists of 15 residues. V gave up 7 bases and J gave up 6 bases; unmatched junction bases: 14.

About this clonotype itself: A read error is possible here, since a much larger clone lies one base away. The V gene is TRBV4-3, the J gene TRBJ1-1, with no clear D. The CDR3 runs to 12 residues. Germline CDR1 and CDR2: LGHNA and YSLEER. The CDR3 sequence is CATKGPNSEAFF. For the CDR3, the DNA is TGCGCCACCAAAGGGCCGAACAGTGAAGCTTTCTTT.

The CDR3 here is CASRQIRTAEQYF. In DNA form, the CDR3 reads TGTGCCAGCAGACAAATCAGGACGGCCGAGCAGTACTTC. The chain combines TRBV6-1 with TRBJ2-7, with D unresolved. The CDR3 is 13 residues long. CDR1 is MNHNS, CDR2 SASEGT, per germline. V was pared by 6 bases and J by 6 bases, with 15 bases between.

This clonotype has at least ten counts. The chain uses TRBV6-2 or TRBV6-3 and TRBJ2-7; maybe TRBD2 (5 bases). The V gene lost 2 bases and the J gene lost 0 bases, with 8 bases spanning the gap. There are 14 residues in the CDR3. Germline CDR1 MNHEY, CDR2 SVGEGT. The CDR3 region is CASSYGGRSYEQYF. The CDR3, as DNA: TGTGCCAGCAGTTACGGCGGGCGCTCCTACGAGCAGTACTTC.

The rearrangement uses TRBV7-9 and TRBJ1-2; 7 bases fit TRBD1. Germline lookup yields CDR1 SEHNR and CDR2 FQNEAQ (reference sequence). The CDR3 totals 13 residues. Trimming at V came to 5 bases and at J to 8 bases, leaving 8 bases not matched to a gene. The CDR3 nucleotides read TGTGCCAGCAGCGAGCCGGGACAGTACGGCTACACCTTC. This gives the protein CASSEPGQYGYTF.